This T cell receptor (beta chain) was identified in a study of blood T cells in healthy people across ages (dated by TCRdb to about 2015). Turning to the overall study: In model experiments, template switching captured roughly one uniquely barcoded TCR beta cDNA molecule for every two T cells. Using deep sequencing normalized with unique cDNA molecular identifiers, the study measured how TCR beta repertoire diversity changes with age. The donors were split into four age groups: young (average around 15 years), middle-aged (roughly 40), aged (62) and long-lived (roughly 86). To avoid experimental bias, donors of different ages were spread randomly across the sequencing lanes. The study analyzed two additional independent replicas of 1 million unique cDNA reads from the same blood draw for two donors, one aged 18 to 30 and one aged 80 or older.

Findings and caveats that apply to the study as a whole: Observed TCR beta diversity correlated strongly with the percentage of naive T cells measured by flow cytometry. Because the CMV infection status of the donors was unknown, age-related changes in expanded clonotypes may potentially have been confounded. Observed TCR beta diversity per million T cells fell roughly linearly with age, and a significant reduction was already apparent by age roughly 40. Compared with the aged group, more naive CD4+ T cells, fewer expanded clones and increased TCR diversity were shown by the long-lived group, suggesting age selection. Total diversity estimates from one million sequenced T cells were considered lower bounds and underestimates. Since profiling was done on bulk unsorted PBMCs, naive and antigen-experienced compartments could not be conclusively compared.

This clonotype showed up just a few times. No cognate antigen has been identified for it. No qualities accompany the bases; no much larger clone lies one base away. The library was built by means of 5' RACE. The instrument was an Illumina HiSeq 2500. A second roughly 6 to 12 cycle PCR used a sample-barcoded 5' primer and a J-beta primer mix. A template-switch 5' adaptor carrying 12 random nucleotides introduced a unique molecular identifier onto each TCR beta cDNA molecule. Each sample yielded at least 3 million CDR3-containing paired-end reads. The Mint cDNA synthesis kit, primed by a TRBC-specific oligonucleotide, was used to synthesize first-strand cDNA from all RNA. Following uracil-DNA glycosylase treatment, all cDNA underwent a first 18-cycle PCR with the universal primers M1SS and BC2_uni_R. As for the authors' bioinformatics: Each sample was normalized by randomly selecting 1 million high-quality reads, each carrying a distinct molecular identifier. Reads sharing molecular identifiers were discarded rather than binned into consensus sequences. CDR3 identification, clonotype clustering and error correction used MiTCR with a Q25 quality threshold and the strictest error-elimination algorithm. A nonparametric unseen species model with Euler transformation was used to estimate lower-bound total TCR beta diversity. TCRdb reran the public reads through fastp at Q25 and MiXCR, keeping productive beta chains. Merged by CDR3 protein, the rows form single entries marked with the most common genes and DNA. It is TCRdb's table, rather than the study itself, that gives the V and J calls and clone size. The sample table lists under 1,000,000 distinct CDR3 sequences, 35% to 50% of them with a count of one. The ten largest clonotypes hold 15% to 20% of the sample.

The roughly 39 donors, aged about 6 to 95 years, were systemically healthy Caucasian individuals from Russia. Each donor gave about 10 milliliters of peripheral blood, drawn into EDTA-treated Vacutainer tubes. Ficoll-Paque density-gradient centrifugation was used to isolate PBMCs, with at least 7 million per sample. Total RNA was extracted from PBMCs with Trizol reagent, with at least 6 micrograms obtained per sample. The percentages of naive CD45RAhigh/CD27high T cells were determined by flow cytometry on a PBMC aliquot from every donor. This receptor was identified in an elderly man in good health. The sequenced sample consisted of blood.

In nucleotide form, the sequence is TGTGCCGGCCGTTGGCAGCTAAACACCGGGGAGCTGTTTTTT. It translates to CAGRWQLNTGELFF. This chain joins TRBV12-3 or TRBV12-4 to TRBJ2-2, with an unclear D gene assignment. The cysteine opens and the phenylalanine closes a CDR3 of 14 amino acids. The read is trimmed to its CDR3 DNA, 42 bases read in frame from base 1. Deletion took 11 bases off V and 2 bases off J, with a span of 15 bases between the germline ends.